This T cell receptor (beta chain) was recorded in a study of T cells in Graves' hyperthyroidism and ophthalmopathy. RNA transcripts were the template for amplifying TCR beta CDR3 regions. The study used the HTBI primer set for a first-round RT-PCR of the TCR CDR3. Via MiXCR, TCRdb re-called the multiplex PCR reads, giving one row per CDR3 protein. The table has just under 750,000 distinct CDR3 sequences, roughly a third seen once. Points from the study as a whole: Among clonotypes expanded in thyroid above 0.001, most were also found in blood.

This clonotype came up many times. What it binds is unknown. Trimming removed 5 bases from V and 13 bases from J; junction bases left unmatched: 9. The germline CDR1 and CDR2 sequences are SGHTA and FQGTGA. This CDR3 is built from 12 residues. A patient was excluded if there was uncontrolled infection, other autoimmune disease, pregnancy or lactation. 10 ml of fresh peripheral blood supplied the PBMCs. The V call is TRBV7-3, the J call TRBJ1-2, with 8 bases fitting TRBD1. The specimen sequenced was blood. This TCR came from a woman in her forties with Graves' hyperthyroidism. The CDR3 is CASSRIGGQATF. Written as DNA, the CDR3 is TGTGCCAGCAGCCGAATTGGGGGACAGGCCACCTTC. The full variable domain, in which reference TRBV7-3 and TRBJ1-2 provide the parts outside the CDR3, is GAGVSQTPSNKVTEKGKYVELRCDPISGHTALYWYRQSLGQGPEFLIYFQGTGAADDSGLPNDRFFAVRPEGSVSTLKIQRTERGDSAVYLCASSRIGGQATFGSGTRLTVV.